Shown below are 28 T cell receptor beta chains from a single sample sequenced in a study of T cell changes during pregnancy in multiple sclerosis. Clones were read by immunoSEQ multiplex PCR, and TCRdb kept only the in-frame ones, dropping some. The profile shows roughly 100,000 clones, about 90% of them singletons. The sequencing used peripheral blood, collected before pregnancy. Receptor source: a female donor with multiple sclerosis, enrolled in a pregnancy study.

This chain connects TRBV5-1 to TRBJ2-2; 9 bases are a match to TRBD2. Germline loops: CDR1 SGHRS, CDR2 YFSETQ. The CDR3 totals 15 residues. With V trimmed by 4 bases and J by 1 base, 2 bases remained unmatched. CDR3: CASSIAGENTGELFF. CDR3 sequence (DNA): TGCGCCAGCAGCATAGCGGGGGAGAACACCGGGGAGCTGTTTTTT.

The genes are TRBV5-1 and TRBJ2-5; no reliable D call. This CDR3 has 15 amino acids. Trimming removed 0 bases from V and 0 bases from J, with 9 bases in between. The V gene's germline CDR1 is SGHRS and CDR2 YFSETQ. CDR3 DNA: TGCGCCAGCAGCTTGGTACCCCGGGACCAAGAGACCCAGTACTTC. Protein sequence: CASSLVPRDQETQYF.

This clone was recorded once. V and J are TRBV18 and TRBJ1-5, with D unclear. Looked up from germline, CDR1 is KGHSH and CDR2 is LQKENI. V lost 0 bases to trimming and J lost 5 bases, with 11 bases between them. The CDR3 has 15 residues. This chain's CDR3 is CASSPPGLRDQPQHF. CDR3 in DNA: TGTGCCAGCTCACCACCAGGGTTGAGGGATCAGCCCCAGCATTTT.

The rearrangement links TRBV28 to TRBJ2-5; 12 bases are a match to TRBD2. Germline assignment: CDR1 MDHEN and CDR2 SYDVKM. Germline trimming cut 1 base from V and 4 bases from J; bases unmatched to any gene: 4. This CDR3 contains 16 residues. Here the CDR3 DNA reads TGTGCCAGCAGTTTATCCGGACTAGCGGGAACAGAGACCCAGTACTTC. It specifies CASSLSGLAGTETQYF.

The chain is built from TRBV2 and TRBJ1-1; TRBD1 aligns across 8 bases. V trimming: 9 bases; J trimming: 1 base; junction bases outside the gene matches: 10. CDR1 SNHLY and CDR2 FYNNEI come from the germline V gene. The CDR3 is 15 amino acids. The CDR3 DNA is TGTGCCAGTAAATTGACAGGGGCGGAGAACACTGAAGCTTTCTTT. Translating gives CASKLTGAENTEAFF.

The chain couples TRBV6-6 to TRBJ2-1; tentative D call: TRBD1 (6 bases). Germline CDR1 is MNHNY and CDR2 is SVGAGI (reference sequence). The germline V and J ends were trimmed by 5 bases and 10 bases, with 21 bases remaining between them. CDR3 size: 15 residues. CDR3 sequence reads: CASSPHGTLIREQFF. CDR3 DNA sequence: TGTGCCAGCAGTCCGCACGGGACATTGATACGAGAGCAGTTCTTC.

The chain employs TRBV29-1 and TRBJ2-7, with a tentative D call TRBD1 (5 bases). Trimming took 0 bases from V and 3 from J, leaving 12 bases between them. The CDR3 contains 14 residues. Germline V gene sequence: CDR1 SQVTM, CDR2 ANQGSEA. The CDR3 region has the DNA TGCAGCGTTGAAGACAGGGCTCGAGGCTACGAGCAGTACTTC. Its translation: CSVEDRARGYEQYF.

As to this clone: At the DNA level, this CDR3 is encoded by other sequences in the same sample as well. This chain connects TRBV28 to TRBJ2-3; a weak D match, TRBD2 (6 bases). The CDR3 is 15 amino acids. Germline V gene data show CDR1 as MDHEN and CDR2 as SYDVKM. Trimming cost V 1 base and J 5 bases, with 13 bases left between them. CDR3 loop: CASSLSGSGGDTQYF. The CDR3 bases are TGTGCCAGCAGTTTATCCGGGAGCGGTGGAGATACGCAGTATTTT.

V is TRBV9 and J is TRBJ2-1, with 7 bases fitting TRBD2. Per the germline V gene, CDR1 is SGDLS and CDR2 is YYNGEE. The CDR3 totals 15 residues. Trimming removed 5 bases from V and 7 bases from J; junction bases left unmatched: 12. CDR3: CASSDAGGGRNEQFF. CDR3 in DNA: TGTGCCAGCAGTGACGCTGGCGGGGGTAGAAATGAGCAGTTCTTC.

The CDR3 loop is CASSQEGRPGTASGEQYF. DNA for the CDR3: TGCGCCAGCAGCCAAGAAGGTCGCCCCGGGACTGCCTCCGGGGAGCAGTACTTC. The genes are TRBV4-3 and TRBJ2-7, with D perhaps TRBD2 (6 bases). CDR1 and CDR2 from the germline V gene are LGHNA and YSLEER. The CDR3 spans 18 residues. V lost 0 bases and J 7 bases, leaving 25 bases between the germline ends.

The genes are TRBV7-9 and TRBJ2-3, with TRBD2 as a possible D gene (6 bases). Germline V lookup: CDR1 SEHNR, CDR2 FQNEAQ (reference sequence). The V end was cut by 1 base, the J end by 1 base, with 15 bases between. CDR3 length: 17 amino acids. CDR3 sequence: CASSLGGGGAGTDTQYF. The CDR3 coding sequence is TGTGCCAGCAGCTTAGGGGGCGGAGGGGCCGGCACAGATACGCAGTATTTT.

CDR3 protein: CASSQQGDTDTQYF. The CDR3 DNA is TGCGCCAGCAGCCAACAGGGAGACACAGATACGCAGTATTTT. The gene calls are TRBV5-1 and TRBJ2-3, with D perhaps matching TRBD1 (6 bases). Per the germline V gene, CDR1 is SGHRS and CDR2 is YFSETQ. Trimming removed 4 bases at V and 2 bases at J, with 11 bases between. The CDR3 runs to 14 residues.

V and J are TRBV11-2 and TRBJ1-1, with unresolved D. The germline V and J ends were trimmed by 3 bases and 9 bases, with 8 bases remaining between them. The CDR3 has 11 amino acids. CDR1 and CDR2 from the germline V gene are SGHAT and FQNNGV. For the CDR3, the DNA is TGTGCCAGCAGCTTGCCGGGTAAAGCTTTCTTT. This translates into CASSLPGKAFF.

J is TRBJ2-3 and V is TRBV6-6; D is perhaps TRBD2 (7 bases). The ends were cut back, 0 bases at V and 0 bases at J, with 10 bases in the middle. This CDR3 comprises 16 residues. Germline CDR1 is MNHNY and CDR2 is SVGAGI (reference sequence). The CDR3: CASSYSRGASTDTQYF. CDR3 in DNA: TGTGCCAGCAGTTACTCTCGGGGGGCGAGCACAGATACGCAGTATTTT.

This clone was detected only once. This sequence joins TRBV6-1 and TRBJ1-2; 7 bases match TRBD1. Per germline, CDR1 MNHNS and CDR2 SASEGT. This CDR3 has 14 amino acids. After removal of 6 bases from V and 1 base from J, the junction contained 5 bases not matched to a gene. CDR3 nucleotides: TGTGCCAGCAGGGTGGGACAGCTTAACTATGGCTACACCTTC. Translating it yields CASRVGQLNYGYTF.

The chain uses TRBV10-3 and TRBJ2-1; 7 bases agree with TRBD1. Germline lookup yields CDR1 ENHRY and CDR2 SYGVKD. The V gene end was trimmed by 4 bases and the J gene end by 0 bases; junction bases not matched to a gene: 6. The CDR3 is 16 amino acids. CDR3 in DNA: TGTGCCATCAGTGGTTCCGGGGACAGCTCCTACAATGAGCAGTTCTTC. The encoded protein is CAISGSGDSSYNEQFF.

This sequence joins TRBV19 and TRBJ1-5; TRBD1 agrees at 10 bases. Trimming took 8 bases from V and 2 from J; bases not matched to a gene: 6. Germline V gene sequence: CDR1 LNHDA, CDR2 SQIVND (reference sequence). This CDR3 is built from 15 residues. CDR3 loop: CASGDRGQGNQPQHF. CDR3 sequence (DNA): TGTGCCAGTGGAGACAGGGGGCAAGGCAATCAGCCCCAGCATTTT.

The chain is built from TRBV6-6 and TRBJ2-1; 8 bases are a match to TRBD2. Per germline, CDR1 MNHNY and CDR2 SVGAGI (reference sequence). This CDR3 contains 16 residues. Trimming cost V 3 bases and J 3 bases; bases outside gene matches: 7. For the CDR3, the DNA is TGTGCCAGCAGTTATATTGGTCGGGGGGGCTACAATGAGCAGTTCTTC. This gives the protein CASSYIGRGGYNEQFF.

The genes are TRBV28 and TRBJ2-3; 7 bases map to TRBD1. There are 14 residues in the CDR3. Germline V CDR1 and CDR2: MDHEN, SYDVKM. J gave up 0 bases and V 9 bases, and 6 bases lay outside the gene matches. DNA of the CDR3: TGTGCCAGACCATGGGACAGAAGCACAGATACGCAGTATTTT. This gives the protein CARPWDRSTDTQYF.

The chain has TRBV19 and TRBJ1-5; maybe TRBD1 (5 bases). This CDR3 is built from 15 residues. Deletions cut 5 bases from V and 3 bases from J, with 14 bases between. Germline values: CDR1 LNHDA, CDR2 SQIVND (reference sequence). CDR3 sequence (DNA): TGTGCCAGTAGTTCCCAGGGAAGAACCAATCAGCCCCAGCATTTT. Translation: CASSSQGRTNQPQHF.

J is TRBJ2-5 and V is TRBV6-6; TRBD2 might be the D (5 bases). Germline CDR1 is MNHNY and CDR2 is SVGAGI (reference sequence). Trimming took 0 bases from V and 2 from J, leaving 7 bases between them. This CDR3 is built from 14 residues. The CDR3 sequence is CASSYSDLQETQYF. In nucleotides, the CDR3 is TGTGCCAGCAGTTACTCGGACTTACAAGAGACCCAGTACTTC.

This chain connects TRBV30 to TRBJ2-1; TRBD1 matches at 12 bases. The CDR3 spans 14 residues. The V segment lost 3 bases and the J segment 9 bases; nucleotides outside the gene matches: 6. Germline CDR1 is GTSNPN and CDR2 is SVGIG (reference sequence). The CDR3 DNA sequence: TGTGCCTGGAGCCACGGGACAGGGGGCTCTGAGCAGTTCTTC. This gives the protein CAWSHGTGGSEQFF.

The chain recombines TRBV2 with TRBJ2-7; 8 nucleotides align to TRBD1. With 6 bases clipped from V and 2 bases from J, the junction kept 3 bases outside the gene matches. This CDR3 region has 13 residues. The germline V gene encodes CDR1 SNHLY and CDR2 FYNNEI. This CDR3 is CASSPTGAYEQYF. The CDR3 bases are TGTGCCAGCAGCCCGACAGGGGCCTACGAGCAGTACTTC.

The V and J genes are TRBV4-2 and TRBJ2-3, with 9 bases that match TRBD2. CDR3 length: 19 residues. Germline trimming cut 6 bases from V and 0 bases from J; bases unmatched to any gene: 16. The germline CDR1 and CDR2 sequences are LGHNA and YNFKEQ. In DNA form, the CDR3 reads TGTGCCAGCAGACCCATGCTAGCGGGAAGGGGACCTAGCACAGATACGCAGTATTTT. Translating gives CASRPMLAGRGPSTDTQYF.

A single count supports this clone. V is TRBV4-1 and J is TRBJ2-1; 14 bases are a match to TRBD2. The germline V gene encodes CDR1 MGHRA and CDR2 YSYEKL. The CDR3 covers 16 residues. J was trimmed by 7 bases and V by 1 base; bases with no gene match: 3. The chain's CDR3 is CASSQVGTSGRNEQFF. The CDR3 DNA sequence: TGCGCCAGCAGCCAAGTAGGGACTAGCGGGAGAAATGAGCAGTTCTTC.

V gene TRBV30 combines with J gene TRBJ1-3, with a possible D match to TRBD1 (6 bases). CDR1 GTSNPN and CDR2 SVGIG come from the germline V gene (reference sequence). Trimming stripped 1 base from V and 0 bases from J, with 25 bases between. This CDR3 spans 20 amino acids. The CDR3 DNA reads TGTGCCTGGAGTGGTGGGACACTTCTTACGGTCCCACGCTCTGGAAACACCATATATTTT. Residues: CAWSGGTLLTVPRSGNTIYF.

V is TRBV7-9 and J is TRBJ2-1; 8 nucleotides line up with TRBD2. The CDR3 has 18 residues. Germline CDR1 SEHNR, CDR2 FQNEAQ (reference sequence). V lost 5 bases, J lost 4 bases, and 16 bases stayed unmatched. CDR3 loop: CASSPPLLASGPYNEQFF. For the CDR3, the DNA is TGTGCCAGCAGCCCCCCCCTCTTAGCTAGCGGGCCTTACAATGAGCAGTTCTTC.

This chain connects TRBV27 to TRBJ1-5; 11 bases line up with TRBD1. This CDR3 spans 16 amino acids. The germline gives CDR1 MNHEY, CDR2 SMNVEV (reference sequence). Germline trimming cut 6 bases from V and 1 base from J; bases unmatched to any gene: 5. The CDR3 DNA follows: TGTGCCAGCAGGTTAGGGACAGGGGGGAGCAATCAGCCCCAGCATTTT. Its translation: CASRLGTGGSNQPQHF.